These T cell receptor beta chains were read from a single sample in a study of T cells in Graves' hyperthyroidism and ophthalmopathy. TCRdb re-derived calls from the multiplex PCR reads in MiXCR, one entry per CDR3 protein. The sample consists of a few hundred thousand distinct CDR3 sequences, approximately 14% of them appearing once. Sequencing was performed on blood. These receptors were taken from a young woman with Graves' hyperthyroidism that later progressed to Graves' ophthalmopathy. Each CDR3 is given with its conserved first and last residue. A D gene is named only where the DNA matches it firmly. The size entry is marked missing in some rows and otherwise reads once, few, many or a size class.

CASSYREVDTQYF,TGTGCCAGCAGTTACCGGGAGGTAGATACGCAGTATTTT,TRBJ2-3,many,13,TRBV6-2/TRBV6-3,TRBD2
CSASDTGNYGYTF,TGCAGTGCTAGTGACACAGGGAACTATGGCTACACCTTC,TRBJ1-2,-,13,TRBV20-1,-
CASSYISTNYEQYF,TGTGCCAGCAGTTATATTAGCACCAACTACGAGCAGTACTTC,TRBJ2-7,many,14,TRBV6-2/TRBV6-3,-
CSASSGGEDEQYF,TGCAGTGCTAGTTCCGGGGGAGAGGACGAGCAGTACTTC,TRBJ2-7,many,13,TRBV20-1,-
CASGLQGDAREKLFF,TGTGCCAGCGGATTACAGGGGGATGCTCGCGAAAAACTGTTTTTT,TRBJ1-4,few,15,TRBV6-2/TRBV6-3,TRBD1
CASSLEWGQPQHF,TGTGCCAGCAGCTTAGAATGGGGACAGCCCCAGCATTTT,TRBJ1-5,many,13,TRBV7-6,-
CASSPGGDEAFF,TGCGCCAGCAGCCCAGGGGGAGATGAAGCTTTCTTT,TRBJ1-1,many,12,TRBV5-1,TRBD1
CASSVGQGRSYEQYF,TGTGCCAGCAGCGTAGGACAGGGGAGGTCCTACGAGCAGTACTTC,TRBJ2-7,many,15,TRBV7-2,TRBD1
CAISTGQSTGELFF,TGTGCCATCAGTACTGGCCAGAGCACCGGGGAGCTGTTTTTT,TRBJ2-2,-,14,TRBV10-3,-
CASSLGLATREQFF,TGTGCCAGCAGTTTAGGGCTAGCGACGAGGGAGCAGTTCTTC,TRBJ2-1,many,14,TRBV12-3/TRBV12-4,-
CASSQLGLRGNTIYF,TGCGCCAGCAGCCAATTGGGACTGAGAGGAAACACCATATATTTT,TRBJ1-3,-,15,TRBV4-1,-
CSARGQGITYEQYF,TGCAGTGCTCGGGGACAGGGAATTACCTACGAGCAGTACTTC,TRBJ2-7,few,14,TRBV20-1,TRBD1
CVSSLGLDTIYF,TGTGTCAGCAGCTTAGGTTTGGACACCATATATTTT,TRBJ1-3,-,12,TRBV7-2,-
CASSLGGPGGTEAFF,TGTGCCAGCAGTCTAGGGGGACCTGGGGGCACTGAAGCTTTCTTT,TRBJ1-1,many,15,TRBV28,-
CSVGRGGIPSQETQYF,TGCAGCGTTGGTAGAGGGGGGATCCCCTCCCAAGAGACCCAGTACTTC,TRBJ2-5,many,16,TRBV29-1,-
CASSQPGGAQYF,TGTGCCAGCAGTCAACCAGGGGGGGCGCAGTACTTC,TRBJ2-7,few,12,TRBV2,-
CASRGTGGMNEQFF,TGTGCCAGCAGAGGGACAGGGGGCATGAATGAGCAGTTCTTC,TRBJ2-1,many,14,TRBV28,TRBD1
CASGRTGGPYEQYF,TGTGCCAGCGGCAGGACAGGGGGCCCCTACGAGCAGTACTTC,TRBJ2-7,many,14,TRBV3-1,TRBD1
CSARAERRGSSGANVLTF,TGCAGTGCTAGAGCTGAGAGGAGGGGCAGCTCTGGGGCCAACGTCCTGACTTTC,TRBJ2-6,-,18,TRBV20-1,-
CASLPTHSDRRHTEAFF,TGTGCCAGCCTCCCTACCCATTCGGACAGGAGGCACACTGAAGCTTTCTTT,TRBJ1-1,many,17,TRBV12-3/TRBV12-4,TRBD1
CASSPRTSGRYGEQFF,TGTGCCAGCAGTCCCAGGACTAGCGGGAGGTACGGGGAGCAGTTCTTC,TRBJ2-1,many,16,TRBV6-1,TRBD2
CASSPRPLAGEEQFF,TGTGCCAGCTCACCCAGACCATTAGCGGGGGAAGAGCAGTTCTTC,TRBJ2-1,many,15,TRBV18,TRBD2
CASTYKHTEAFF,TGTGCCAGCACCTACAAGCACACTGAAGCTTTCTTT,TRBJ1-1,-,12,TRBV28,-
CASSQDLADYNEQFF,TGTGCCAGCAGCCAAGATCTAGCGGATTACAATGAGCAGTTCTTC,TRBJ2-1,many,15,TRBV3-1,TRBD2
CASSIGLGAEQYF,TGTGCCAGTAGTATTGGGCTGGGAGCCGAGCAGTACTTC,TRBJ2-7,few,13,TRBV19,-
CSVVEQAYEQYF,TGCAGCGTTGTTGAACAGGCCTACGAGCAGTACTTC,TRBJ2-7,-,12,TRBV29-1,-
CACLTGIPYGYTF,TGTGCCTGCCTGACAGGGATACCCTATGGCTACACCTTC,TRBJ1-2,many,13,TRBV30,TRBD1
CASSPRDRVMNTEAFF,TGTGCCAGCAGCCCGCGGGACAGGGTAATGAACACTGAAGCTTTCTTT,TRBJ1-1,few,16,TRBV7-9,TRBD1
CASTLSGHPGETQYF,TGTGCCAGCACCCTGAGCGGCCACCCGGGAGAGACCCAGTACTTC,TRBJ2-5,many,15,TRBV27,-
CASSWGRRQGANYGYTF,TGTGCCAGCTCGTGGGGCCGCCGACAGGGGGCTAACTATGGCTACACCTTC,TRBJ1-2,few,17,TRBV2,TRBD1
CASSLRDTRETQYF,TGTGCCAGCAGCTTACGAGATACCCGGGAGACCCAGTACTTC,TRBJ2-5,many,14,TRBV7-2,-
CASSPQLSSYNEQFF,TGTGCCAGCAGTCCCCAGCTTAGTTCCTACAATGAGCAGTTCTTC,TRBJ2-1,many,15,TRBV12-3/TRBV12-4,-
CSARGPMNTEAFF,TGCAGCGCCCGGGGACCAATGAACACTGAAGCTTTCTTT,TRBJ1-1,many,13,TRBV29-1,-
CASSSRGPPGQDNNEQFF,TGTGCCAGCAGCTCGCGAGGACCACCGGGACAGGATAACAATGAGCAGTTCTTC,TRBJ2-1,-,18,TRBV7-6,TRBD1
CASSASLGQPQHF,TGTGCCAGCAGTGCCTCTCTAGGTCAGCCCCAGCATTTT,TRBJ1-5,few,13,TRBV28,-
CASSLGQGVGYTEAFF,TGCGCCAGCAGCTTGGGGCAGGGGGTGGGTTACACTGAAGCTTTCTTT,TRBJ1-1,many,16,TRBV5-1,TRBD1
CASKPPQGRSNEQFF,TGTGCCAGCAAACCCCCACAGGGGAGGTCCAATGAGCAGTTCTTC,TRBJ2-1,many,15,TRBV7-9,-
CASYCRDRENTEAFF,TGTGCCTCATATTGCCGGGACAGGGAGAACACTGAAGCTTTCTTT,TRBJ1-1,-,15,TRBV19,TRBD1
CASSLVESSAPQHF,TGTGCCAGCAGCTTGGTGGAAAGCTCGGCGCCCCAGCATTTT,TRBJ1-5,many,14,TRBV7-2,-
CASFFLRDGRNTEAFF,TGTGCCAGCTTCTTCCTCCGGGACGGCCGGAACACTGAAGCTTTCTTT,TRBJ1-1,few,16,TRBV11-2,-
CASSLGGLAVSYNEQFF,TGCGCCAGCAGCTTGGGGGGCCTAGCGGTTTCCTACAATGAGCAGTTCTTC,TRBJ2-1,-,17,TRBV5-1,TRBD2
CASEPSESPLLVEEQYF,TGTGCCAGCGAGCCCTCCGAGAGTCCGTTGTTAGTGGAAGAGCAGTACTTC,TRBJ2-7,-,17,TRBV25-1,-
CASSIGTSGTSYNEQFF,TGTGCCAGTAGTATAGGGACTAGCGGAACCTCCTACAATGAGCAGTTCTTC,TRBJ2-1,few,17,TRBV19,TRBD2
CASKMTGDGQPQHF,TGTGCCAGCAAGATGACAGGGGATGGTCAGCCCCAGCATTTT,TRBJ1-5,medium-sized,14,TRBV12-3/TRBV12-4,TRBD1
CASSLSGGAQGYNEQFF,TGTGCCAGCAGTTTATCGGGGGGGGCGCAGGGATACAATGAGCAGTTCTTC,TRBJ2-1,-,17,TRBV27,-
CASSLLRRDRGSRSPYGYTF,TGTGCCAGCAGCTTACTACGCCGGGACAGGGGATCCCGATCCCCCTATGGCTACACCTTC,TRBJ1-2,many,20,TRBV13,TRBD1
CAWNDPLTGQFDEQFF,TGTGCCTGGAATGACCCCCTTACGGGACAGTTCGATGAGCAGTTCTTC,TRBJ2-1,-,16,TRBV30,TRBD1
CSARGEGAGLAGGPEETQYF,TGCAGTGCTAGAGGGGAGGGGGCCGGACTAGCGGGAGGCCCCGAAGAGACCCAGTACTTC,TRBJ2-5,-,20,TRBV20-1,TRBD2
CASILEGTQPYEQYF,TGTGCCAGCATACTTGAGGGGACGCAACCCTACGAGCAGTACTTC,TRBJ2-7,many,15,TRBV2,-
CASSVGIGSSYNEQFF,TGTGCCAGCAGCGTAGGGATCGGGAGCTCCTACAATGAGCAGTTCTTC,TRBJ2-1,few,16,TRBV9,-
CASSLRDGPSTDTQYF,TGTGCCAGCAGCCTACGGGACGGTCCTAGCACAGATACGCAGTATTTT,TRBJ2-3,many,16,TRBV3-1,-
CASSSAGGGGGELFF,TGTGCCAGCAGTTCGGCGGGAGGGGGGGGCGGGGAGCTGTTTTTT,TRBJ2-2,few,15,TRBV27,TRBD2
CTTPLAGCYEQYF,TGTACCACCCCACTAGCGGGATGCTACGAGCAGTACTTC,TRBJ2-7,-,13,TRBV19,TRBD2
CASSPDRLNTEASF,TGTGCCAGCTCACCGGACAGACTAAACACTGAAGCTTCCTTT,TRBJ1-1,-,14,TRBV18,-